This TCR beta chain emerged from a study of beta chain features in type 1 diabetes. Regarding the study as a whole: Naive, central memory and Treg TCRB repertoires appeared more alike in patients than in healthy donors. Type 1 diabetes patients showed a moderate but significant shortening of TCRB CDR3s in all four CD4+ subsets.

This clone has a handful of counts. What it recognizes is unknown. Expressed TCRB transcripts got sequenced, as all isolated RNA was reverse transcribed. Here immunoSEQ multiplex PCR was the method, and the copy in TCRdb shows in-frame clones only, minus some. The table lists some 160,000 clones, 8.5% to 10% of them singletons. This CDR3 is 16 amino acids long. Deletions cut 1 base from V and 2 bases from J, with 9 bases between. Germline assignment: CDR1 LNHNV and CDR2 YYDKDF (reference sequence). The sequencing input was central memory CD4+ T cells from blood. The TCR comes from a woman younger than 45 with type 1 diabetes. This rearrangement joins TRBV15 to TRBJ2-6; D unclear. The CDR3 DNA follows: TGTGCCACCAGCAGAGGTTCTAGTGCTGGGGCCAACGTCCTGACTTTC. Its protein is CATSRGSSAGANVLTF.